These 25 T cell receptor beta chains came from one sample sequenced in a study of beta chain features in type 1 diabetes. Expressed TCRB transcripts were sequenced because the isolated RNA had all been reverse transcribed beforehand. Produced via immunoSEQ multiplex PCR; TCRdb's table is partial and in-frame only. The sample yields about 240,000 clones, about 30% seen once. Material for sequencing was central memory CD4+ T cells from blood. These TCRs come from a man younger than 40 in good health.

J is TRBJ2-3 and V is TRBV29-1; a possible D gene is TRBD2 (6 bases). From germline, CDR1 is SQVTM and CDR2 ANQGSEA. This CDR3 has 13 amino acids. The V end was cut by 8 bases, the J end by 2 bases, with 14 bases between. The CDR3 bases are TGCAGCACGACTAGGATCCCCACAGATACGCAGTATTTT. As protein: CSTTRIPTDTQYF.

This chain connects TRBV4-3 to TRBJ1-1; D ambiguous. The V gene lost 0 bases and the J gene lost 1 base, with 3 bases spanning the gap. The CDR3 sequence is 13 residues long. Germline V lookup: CDR1 LGHNA, CDR2 YSLEER. The CDR3 nucleotides are TGCGCCAGCAGCCAAGATACGAACACTGAAGCTTTCTTT. This encodes CASSQDTNTEAFF.

The rearrangement links TRBV30 to TRBJ1-1, with D possibly being TRBD1 (5 bases). This CDR3 spans 12 amino acids. Trimming shortened V by 5 bases and J by 9 bases, and 16 bases separated the two germline ends. Germline CDR1 is GTSNPN and CDR2 is SVGIG (reference sequence). DNA for the CDR3: TGTGCCTGGGATGGACAAGGACATCAAGCTTTCTTT. It is translated as CAWDGQGHQAFF. Variable domain in full (rest from reference TRBV30 and TRBJ1-1): SQTIHQWPATLVQPVGSPLSLECTVEGTSNPNLYWYRQAAGRGLQLLFYSVGIGQISSEVPQNLSASRPQDRQFILSSKKLLLSDSGFYLCAWDGQGHQAFFGQGTRLTVV.

This clone was seen a few times. Other DNA sequences from this sample encode an identical CDR3 as well. The rearrangement links TRBV29-1 to TRBJ1-4, with 7 bases matching TRBD1. The trim removed 4 bases at V and 4 bases at J, leaving 0 bases unmatched. Germline values: CDR1 SQVTM, CDR2 ANQGSEA. CDR3 length: 12 amino acids. CDR3 region: CSVGQGNEKLFF. The CDR3 region has the DNA TGCAGCGTTGGACAGGGTAATGAAAAACTGTTTTTT.

There are a few counts of this clone. This CDR3 reads CSVTREVSYNEQFF. In DNA form, the CDR3 reads TGCAGCGTTACCCGGGAGGTGTCCTACAATGAGCAGTTCTTC. The J gene is TRBJ2-1, the V gene TRBV29-1; TRBD2 aligns across 7 bases. Trimming took 5 bases from V and 1 from J; bases not matched to a gene: 5. Germline assignment: CDR1 SQVTM and CDR2 ANQGSEA. The CDR3 spans 14 residues.

This clone has a handful of counts. The rearrangement uses TRBV14 and TRBJ2-1, with D unresolved. V was trimmed by 6 bases and J by 0 bases, leaving 12 bases between them. Germline loops: CDR1 SGHDN, CDR2 FVKESK. The CDR3 contains 15 residues. The DNA for the CDR3 is TGTGCCAGCAGTTACGAGGCGAGCTCCTACAATGAGCAGTTCTTC. Translation: CASSYEASSYNEQFF.

This clone was detected a few times. The V and J genes are TRBV5-1 and TRBJ2-2; the D call may be TRBD1 or TRBD2 (5 bases each). CDR3 size: 15 residues. Germline V gives CDR1 SGHRS, CDR2 YFSETQ. V was pared by 6 bases and J by 0 bases, with 12 bases between. CDR3 protein: CASKEGFANTGELFF. Here the CDR3 DNA reads TGCGCCAGCAAAGAGGGGTTCGCGAACACCGGGGAGCTGTTTTTT.

The V and J genes are TRBV7-8 and TRBJ1-2, with D unclear. CDR1 is SGHVS and CDR2 is FQNEAQ in the germline V gene. Trimming left V 2 bases short and J 4 bases short, with 11 bases between. This CDR3 region has 14 residues. This CDR3 is CASSLIGYRYGYTF. The CDR3 coding sequence is TGTGCCAGCAGCTTAATAGGTTACCGCTATGGCTACACCTTC. Based on the CDR3 plus reference TRBV7-8 and TRBJ1-2, the full variable domain is GAGVSQSPRYKVAKRGQDVALRCDPISGHVSLFWYQQALGQGPEFLTYFQNEAQLDKSGLPSDRFFAERPEGSVSTLKIQRTQQEDSAVYLCASSLIGYRYGYTFGSGTRLTVV.

This chain links TRBV4-3 with TRBJ2-7, with 13 bases matching TRBD2. The CDR3 consists of 15 residues. Germline V gene sequence: CDR1 LGHNA, CDR2 YSLEER. Trimming at V came to 4 bases and at J to 3 bases, leaving 3 bases not matched to a gene. CDR3 in amino acids: CASSLGLAGSYEQYF. For the CDR3, the DNA is TGCGCCAGCAGCCTGGGACTAGCGGGGAGCTACGAGCAGTACTTC.

The table lists this clone with a few counts. The CDR3 region has the DNA TGTGCCAGCAGCTTAGTACAGAACACTGAAGCTTTCTTT. Its protein is CASSLVQNTEAFF. The chain recombines TRBV7-8 with TRBJ1-1; D gene unclear. Per germline, CDR1 SGHVS and CDR2 FQNEAQ. The ends were cut back, 1 base at V and 1 base at J, with 4 bases in the middle. This CDR3 has 13 amino acids.

This clone was seen more than once but under ten times. The chain links TRBV10-3 to TRBJ2-3, with 14 bases lining up with TRBD2. The CDR3 has 18 amino acids. Germline loops: CDR1 ENHRY, CDR2 SYGVKD. Trimming cost V 5 bases and J 5 bases; bases outside gene matches: 12. CDR3 sequence (DNA): TGTGCCATCAGTCCAACCCGACTAGCGGGGGGGCCTGGAGATACGCAGTATTTT. Amino acids: CAISPTRLAGGPGDTQYF.

This clone turned up a few times. The genes are TRBV7-2 and TRBJ2-3; 8 bases align to TRBD2. The CDR3 runs 14 residues. The V segment lost 6 bases and the J segment 1 base; nucleotides outside the gene matches: 3. CDR1 is SGHTA and CDR2 is FQGNSA in the germline V gene. The CDR3 region has the DNA TGTGCCAGCAGATCACTAGCGGGCACAGATACGCAGTATTTT. Encoded protein: CASRSLAGTDTQYF.

This clone was picked up a small number of times. The gene calls are TRBV30 and TRBJ2-7; D is uncertain. V was pared by 0 bases and J by 7 bases, with 10 bases between. CDR3 length: 12 amino acids. Germline assignment: CDR1 GTSNPN and CDR2 SVGIG (reference sequence). CDR3 sequence (DNA): TGTGCCTGGAGTGTACGAGTCGGGGAGCAGTACTTC. Translation: CAWSVRVGEQYF.

V gene TRBV19 combines with J gene TRBJ2-7; D is ambiguous. Trimming shortened V by 6 bases and J by 7 bases, and 13 bases separated the two germline ends. The CDR3 is 12 amino acids. Per the germline V gene, CDR1 is LNHDA and CDR2 is SQIVND (reference sequence). CDR3 bases: TGTGCCAGTAGGGCCGCCCTCGAGGAGCAGTACTTC. As protein: CASRAALEEQYF.

The gene calls are TRBV30 and TRBJ2-1; D gene unclear. From germline, CDR1 is GTSNPN and CDR2 SVGIG (reference sequence). This CDR3 is built from 11 residues. The V end was cut by 1 base, the J end by 7 bases, with 5 bases between. CDR3 region: CAWSDKNEQFF. The CDR3 DNA reads TGTGCCTGGAGTGATAAAAATGAGCAGTTCTTC. The full variable domain, with the rest looked up from reference TRBV30 and TRBJ2-1, is SQTIHQWPATLVQPVGSPLSLECTVEGTSNPNLYWYRQAAGRGLQLLFYSVGIGQISSEVPQNLSASRPQDRQFILSSKKLLLSDSGFYLCAWSDKNEQFFGPGTRLTVL.

J is TRBJ2-3 and V is TRBV7-2; a possible D gene is TRBD2 (5 bases). The V end was cut by 5 bases, the J end by 1 base, with 13 bases between. Per the germline V gene, CDR1 is SGHTA and CDR2 is FQGNSA. The CDR3 is made up of 15 amino acids. The DNA for the CDR3 is TGTGCCAGCAGCCGAGGGTGGGCGGGCACAGATACGCAGTATTTT. This gives the protein CASSRGWAGTDTQYF.

J is TRBJ1-2 and V is TRBV2; 8 bases align to TRBD1. The V segment lost 6 bases and the J segment 6 bases; nucleotides outside the gene matches: 12. Per the germline V gene, CDR1 is SNHLY and CDR2 is FYNNEI. The CDR3 is made up of 15 amino acids. CDR3 nucleotide sequence: TGTGCCAGCAGATCGAACCCAGGGGGCCGGCATGGCTACACCTTC. This translates into CASRSNPGGRHGYTF. Full variable domain (remainder filled in from reference TRBV2 and TRBJ1-2): EPEVTQTPSHQVTQMGQEVILRCVPISNHLYFYWYRQILGQKVEFLVSFYNNEISEKSEIFDDQFSVERPDGSNFTLKIRSTKLEDSAMYFCASRSNPGGRHGYTFGSGTRLTVV.

The chain uses TRBV5-1 and TRBJ2-7; 8 bases match TRBD1. Germline V gives CDR1 SGHRS, CDR2 YFSETQ. Germline trimming cut 0 bases from V and 7 bases from J; bases unmatched to any gene: 9. The CDR3 sequence is 15 residues long. CDR3 region: CASSLEGQGTGEQYF. Here the CDR3 DNA reads TGCGCCAGCAGCTTGGAAGGACAGGGTACGGGTGAGCAGTACTTC.

The chain links TRBV14 to TRBJ2-3; D unresolved. The CDR3 runs to 15 residues. Trimming left V 1 base short and J 0 bases short, with 8 bases between. Germline CDR1 and CDR2: SGHDN and FVKESK. Here the CDR3 DNA reads TGTGCCAGCAGCCAAGGAACAGTTAGCACAGATACGCAGTATTTT. It is translated as CASSQGTVSTDTQYF.

The chain couples TRBV25-1 to TRBJ2-3; no reliable D call. The CDR3 is 12 residues long. V lost 3 bases, J lost 6 bases, and 7 bases lay in between. Per germline, CDR1 MGHDK and CDR2 SYGVNS. CDR3 sequence reads: CASSEMADTQYF. CDR3 coding DNA: TGTGCCAGCAGTGAGATGGCCGATACGCAGTATTTT.

The gene calls are TRBV29-1 and TRBJ2-1; perhaps TRBD2 as D (5 bases). Trimming took 6 bases from V and 7 from J, leaving 10 bases between them. Germline values: CDR1 SQVTM, CDR2 ANQGSEA. CDR3 length: 11 amino acids. The CDR3 DNA is TGCAGCGTGGCGAGCGGTAATGAGCAGTTCTTC. Translating gives CSVASGNEQFF.

The gene calls are TRBV30 and TRBJ1-5, with 8 bases matching TRBD1. Losses at the gene ends were 1 base for V and 7 bases for J; bases not matched to a gene: 0. The CDR3 runs 12 residues. Germline lookup yields CDR1 GTSNPN and CDR2 SVGIG (reference sequence). The CDR3 DNA reads TGTGCCTGGAGTGGACAGGGGCAGCCCCAGCATTTT. Amino acid sequence: CAWSGQGQPQHF.

Only a few counts were recorded for this clone. V is TRBV30 and J is TRBJ2-1; D is undetermined. Germline values: CDR1 GTSNPN, CDR2 SVGIG (reference sequence). Trimming took 0 bases from V and 5 from J, leaving 14 bases between them. The CDR3 extends over 15 amino acids. This chain's CDR3 is CAWSVKGLGNNEQFF. The CDR3 DNA is TGTGCCTGGAGTGTAAAGGGATTGGGCAACAATGAGCAGTTCTTC.

With respect to this clone: It is unclear where the CDR3 begins or ends on the DNA, so no DNA is shown, and the CDR3 is as TCRdb lists it. The chain has TRBV20-1 and TRBJ1-4. Germline V gives CDR1 DFQATT, CDR2 SNEGSKA (reference sequence). The CDR3 is 11 residues long, ends included. The CDR3 sequence is CSIYSCEKLFF.

This clone was counted between two and nine times. The chain employs TRBV7-6 and TRBJ2-2; D unresolved. The germline CDR1 and CDR2 sequences are SGHVS and FNYEAQ. The CDR3 loop spans 15 amino acids. The V end lost 5 bases, the J end lost 1 base, and 11 bases lay between the germline ends. This CDR3 is CASSDDTRNTGELFF. The CDR3 region has the DNA TGTGCCAGCAGCGACGACACCCGGAACACCGGGGAGCTGTTTTTT.